Below are 6 T cell receptor beta chains sequenced from a single sample in a study of regulatory T cells in long-lasting Graves disease. Investigators prepared the TCR beta libraries by applying iRepertoire HTBI primers and Arm-PCR of CDR3 regions. One entry per CDR3 protein, called by TCRdb with MiXCR from the multiplex PCR reads. The sample consists of about 220,000 distinct CDR3 sequences, approximately 19% of them appearing once. Time point here: newly diagnosed GD, antithyroid drugs for less than 3 months. PBMCs provided the RNA from which the TCR library was made. The sample was also reused in another study, on T cells in Graves' hyperthyroidism and ophthalmopathy.

The source was peripheral blood mononuclear cells (PBMCs), collected at new diagnosis, from a patient treated with antithyroid drugs. All receptors come from a woman aged 25 to 39 with Graves disease.

This chain connects TRBV11-2 to TRBJ2-5, with 11 nucleotides matching TRBD2. The trim removed 1 base at V and 3 bases at J, leaving 4 bases unmatched. There are 16 residues in the CDR3. The germline CDR1 and CDR2 sequences are SGHAT and FQNNGV. The CDR3, as DNA: TGTGCCAGCAGCTTAGCATTGGGACTAGCGGAAGAGACCCAGTACTTC. This codes for CASSLALGLAEETQYF.

This clonotype occurred many times. J is TRBJ2-3 and V is TRBV10-3, with TRBD2 identical over 9 bases. The V segment lost 4 bases and the J segment 1 base; nucleotides outside the gene matches: 0. The germline gives CDR1 ENHRY, CDR2 SYGVKD. This CDR3 has 14 residues. DNA for the CDR3: TGTGCCATCAGTGTAGCGGGGGGCACAGATACGCAGTATTTT. As protein: CAISVAGGTDTQYF.

Concerning this clonotype itself: The CDR3 does not close with the conserved phenylalanine or tryptophan, likely indicating a read error. V usage is TRBV14 and J usage is TRBJ2-3; a weak D match, TRBD1 (5 bases). Germline assignment: CDR1 SGHDN and CDR2 FVKESK. V lost 5 bases and J lost 2, with 11 bases in between. The CDR3 is 14 amino acids. CDR3 protein: CASSLGQITDTQYS. CDR3 nucleotide sequence: TGTGCCAGCAGCTTGGGGCAGATCACAGATACGCAGTATTCT.

In its sample, this clonotype was seen many times. The V call is TRBV6-5, the J call TRBJ2-2; 10 nucleotides agree with TRBD2. This CDR3 spans 17 amino acids. Per the germline V gene, CDR1 is MNHEY and CDR2 is SVGAGI. The V gene end was trimmed by 1 base and the J gene end by 4 bases; junction bases not matched to a gene: 6. The chain's CDR3 is CASSYFSSGSGTGELFF. The CDR3 DNA reads as TGTGCCAGCAGTTACTTCTCTAGCGGGAGTGGCACCGGGGAGCTGTTTTTT.

The chain combines TRBV11-2 with TRBJ1-3; D uncertain. Trimming removed 1 base from V and 0 bases from J, with 4 bases in between. In germline, CDR1 is SGHAT, CDR2 FQNNGV. This CDR3 is built from 14 residues. CDR3 coding DNA: TGTGCCAGCAGCTTAGCAACCTCTGGAAACACCATATATTTT. Its protein product is CASSLATSGNTIYF.

This clonotype was found many times. The chain joins TRBV20-1 to TRBJ2-5; 14 bases match TRBD2. The CDR3 consists of 14 residues. The germline CDR1 and CDR2 sequences are DFQATT and SNEGSKA (reference sequence). V gave up 6 bases and J gave up 5 bases; unmatched junction bases: 5. The CDR3 coding sequence is TGCAGTGCACAGACTAGCGGGAGGGCGGAGACCCAGTACTTC. Its protein is CSAQTSGRAETQYF.